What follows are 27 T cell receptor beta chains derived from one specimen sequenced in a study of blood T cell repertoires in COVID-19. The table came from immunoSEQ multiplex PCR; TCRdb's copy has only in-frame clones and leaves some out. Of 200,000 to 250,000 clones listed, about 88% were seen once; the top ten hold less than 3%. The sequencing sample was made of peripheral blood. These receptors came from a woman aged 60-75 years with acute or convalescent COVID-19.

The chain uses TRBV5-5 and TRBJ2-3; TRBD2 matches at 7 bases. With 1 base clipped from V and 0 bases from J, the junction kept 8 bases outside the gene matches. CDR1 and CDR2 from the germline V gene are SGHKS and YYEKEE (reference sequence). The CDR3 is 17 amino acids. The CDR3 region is CASSLPWGGASTDTQYF. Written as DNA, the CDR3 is TGTGCCAGCAGCTTGCCGTGGGGGGGAGCTAGCACAGATACGCAGTATTTT. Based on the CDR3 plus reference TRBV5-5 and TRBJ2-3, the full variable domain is DAGVTQSPTHLIKTRGQQVTLRCSPISGHKSVSWYQQVLGQGPQFIFQYYEKEERGRGNFPDRFSARQFPNYSSELNVNALLLGDSALYLCASSLPWGGASTDTQYFGPGTRLTVL.

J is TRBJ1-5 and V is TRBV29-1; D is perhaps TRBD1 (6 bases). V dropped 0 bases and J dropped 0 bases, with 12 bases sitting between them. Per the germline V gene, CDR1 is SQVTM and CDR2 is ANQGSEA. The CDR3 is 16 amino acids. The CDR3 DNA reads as TGCAGCGTTGAAGAGGACAGCGTTTATAGCAATCAGCCCCAGCATTTT. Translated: CSVEEDSVYSNQPQHF.

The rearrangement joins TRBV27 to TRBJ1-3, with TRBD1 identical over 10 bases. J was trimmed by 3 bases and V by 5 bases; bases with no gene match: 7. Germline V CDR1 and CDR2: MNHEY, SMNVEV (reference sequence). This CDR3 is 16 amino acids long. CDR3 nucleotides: TGTGCCAGCAGTCCTGGGACAGGGGTGTATGGAAACACCATATATTTT. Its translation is CASSPGTGVYGNTIYF.

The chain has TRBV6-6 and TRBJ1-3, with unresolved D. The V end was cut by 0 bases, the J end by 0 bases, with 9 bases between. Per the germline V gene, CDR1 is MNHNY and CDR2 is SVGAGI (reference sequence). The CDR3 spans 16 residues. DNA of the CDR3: TGTGCCAGCAGTTACTCGGCAGGTCCCTCTGGAAACACCATATATTTT. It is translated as CASSYSAGPSGNTIYF.

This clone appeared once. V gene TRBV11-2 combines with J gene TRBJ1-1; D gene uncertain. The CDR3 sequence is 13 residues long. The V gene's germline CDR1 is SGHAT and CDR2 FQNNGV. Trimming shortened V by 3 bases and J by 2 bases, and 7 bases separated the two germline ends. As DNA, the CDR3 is TGTGCCAGCAGCTTTGAACAAAACACTGAAGCTTTCTTT. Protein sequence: CASSFEQNTEAFF.

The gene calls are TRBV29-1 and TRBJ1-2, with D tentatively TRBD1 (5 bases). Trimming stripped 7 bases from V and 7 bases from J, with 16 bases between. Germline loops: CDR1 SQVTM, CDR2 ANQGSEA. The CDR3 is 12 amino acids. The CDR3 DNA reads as TGCAGCGGGGGGGAGGTCCTCGGTGGCTACACCTTC. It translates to CSGGEVLGGYTF.

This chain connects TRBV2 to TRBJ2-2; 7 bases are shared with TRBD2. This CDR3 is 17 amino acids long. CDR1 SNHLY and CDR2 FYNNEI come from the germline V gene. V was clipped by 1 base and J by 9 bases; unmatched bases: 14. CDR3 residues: CASSEGTGTTQDRELFF. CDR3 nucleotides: TGTGCCAGCAGTGAAGGGACCGGGACTACCCAGGACAGGGAGCTGTTTTTT.

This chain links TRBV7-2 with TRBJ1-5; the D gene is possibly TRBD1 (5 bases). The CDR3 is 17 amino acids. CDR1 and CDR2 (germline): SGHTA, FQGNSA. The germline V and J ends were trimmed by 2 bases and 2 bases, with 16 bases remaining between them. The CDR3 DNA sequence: TGTGCCAGCAGCTTATCTCGGGGGTTAGGGGGCAATCAGCCCCAGCATTTT. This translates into CASSLSRGLGGNQPQHF. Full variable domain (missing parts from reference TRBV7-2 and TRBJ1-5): GAGVSQSPSNKVTEKGKDVELRCDPISGHTALYWYRQSLGQGLEFLIYFQGNSAPDKSGLPSDRFSAERTGGSVSTLTIQRTQQEDSAVYLCASSLSRGLGGNQPQHFGDGTRLSIL.

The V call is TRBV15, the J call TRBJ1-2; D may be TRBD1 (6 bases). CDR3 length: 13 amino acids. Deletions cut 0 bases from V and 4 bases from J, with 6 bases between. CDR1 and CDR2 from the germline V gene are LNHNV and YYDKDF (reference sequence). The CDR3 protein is CATSRDRGYGYTF. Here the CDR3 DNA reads TGTGCCACCAGCAGAGACAGGGGCTATGGCTACACCTTC.

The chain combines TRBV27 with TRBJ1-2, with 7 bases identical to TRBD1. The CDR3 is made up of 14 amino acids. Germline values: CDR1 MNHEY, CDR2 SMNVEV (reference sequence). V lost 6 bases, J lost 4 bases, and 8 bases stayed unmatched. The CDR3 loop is CASRPQGGLYGYTF. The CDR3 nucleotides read TGTGCCAGCAGGCCCCAGGGGGGCCTCTATGGCTACACCTTC.

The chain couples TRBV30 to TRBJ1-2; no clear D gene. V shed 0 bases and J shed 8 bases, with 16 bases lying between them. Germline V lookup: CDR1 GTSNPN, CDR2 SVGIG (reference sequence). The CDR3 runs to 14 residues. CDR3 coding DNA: TGTGCCTGGAGTGTATCGGCGGGGTCGGGGGGCTACACCTTC. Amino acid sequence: CAWSVSAGSGGYTF.

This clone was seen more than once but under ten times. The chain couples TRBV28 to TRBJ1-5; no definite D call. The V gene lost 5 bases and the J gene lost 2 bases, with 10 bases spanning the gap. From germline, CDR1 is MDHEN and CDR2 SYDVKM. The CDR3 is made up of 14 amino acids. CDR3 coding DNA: TGTGCCAGCAGTCCCGGGAGGGGCAATCAGCCCCAGCATTTT. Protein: CASSPGRGNQPQHF.

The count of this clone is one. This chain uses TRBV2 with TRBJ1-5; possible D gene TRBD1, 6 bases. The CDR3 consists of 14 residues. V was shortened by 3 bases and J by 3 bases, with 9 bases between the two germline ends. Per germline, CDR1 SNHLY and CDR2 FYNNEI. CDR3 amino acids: CASSDKGDNQPQHF. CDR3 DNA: TGTGCCAGCAGTGATAAGGGGGACAATCAGCCCCAGCATTTT.

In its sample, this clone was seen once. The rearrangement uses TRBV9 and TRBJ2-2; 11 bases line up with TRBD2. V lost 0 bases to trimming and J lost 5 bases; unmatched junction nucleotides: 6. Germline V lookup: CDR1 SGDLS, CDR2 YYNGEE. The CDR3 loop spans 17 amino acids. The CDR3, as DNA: TGTGCCAGCAGCGTAGATGTGGGGACTAGCGGAACCGGGGAGCTGTTTTTT. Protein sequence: CASSVDVGTSGTGELFF.

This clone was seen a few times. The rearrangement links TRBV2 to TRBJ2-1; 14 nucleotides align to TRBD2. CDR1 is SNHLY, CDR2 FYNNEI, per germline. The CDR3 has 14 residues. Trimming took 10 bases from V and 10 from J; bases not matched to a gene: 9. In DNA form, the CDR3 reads TGTGCCAACGGACTAGCGGGGGGTGAGGAGGAGCAGTTCTTC. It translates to CANGLAGGEEEQFF.

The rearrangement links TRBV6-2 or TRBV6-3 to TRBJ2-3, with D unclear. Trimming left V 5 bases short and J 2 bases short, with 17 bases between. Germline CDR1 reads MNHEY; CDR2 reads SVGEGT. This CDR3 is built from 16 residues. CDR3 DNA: TGTGCCAGCAGTAGGCCAGGCCAGTTGCTCACAGATACGCAGTATTTT. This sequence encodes CASSRPGQLLTDTQYF.

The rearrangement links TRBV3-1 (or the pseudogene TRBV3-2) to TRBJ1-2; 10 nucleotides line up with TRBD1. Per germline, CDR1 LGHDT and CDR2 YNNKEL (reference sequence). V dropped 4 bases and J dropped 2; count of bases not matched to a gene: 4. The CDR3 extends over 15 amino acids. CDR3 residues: CASSRGTGENYGYTF. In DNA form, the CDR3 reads TGTGCCAGCAGCCGGGGGACAGGGGAAAACTATGGCTACACCTTC.

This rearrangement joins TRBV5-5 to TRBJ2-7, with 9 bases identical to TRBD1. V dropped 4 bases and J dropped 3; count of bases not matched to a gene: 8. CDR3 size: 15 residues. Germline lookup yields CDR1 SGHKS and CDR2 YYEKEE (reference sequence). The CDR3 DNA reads TGTGCCAGCAGCCCGGGGACGACAGGGGGCTACGAGCAGTACTTC. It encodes CASSPGTTGGYEQYF.

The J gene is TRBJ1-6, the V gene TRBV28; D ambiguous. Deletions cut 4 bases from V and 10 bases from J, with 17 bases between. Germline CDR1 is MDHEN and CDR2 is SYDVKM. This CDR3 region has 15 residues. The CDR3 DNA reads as TGTGCCAGCAGTTCGGGAACCCCGAGCAACTCACCCCTCCACTTT. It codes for CASSSGTPSNSPLHF. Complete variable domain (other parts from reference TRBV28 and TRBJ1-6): DVKVTQSSRYLVKRTGEKVFLECVQDMDHENMFWYRQDPGLGLRLIYFSYDVKMKEKGDIPEGYSVSREKKERFSLILESASTNQTSMYLCASSSGTPSNSPLHFGNGTRLTVT.

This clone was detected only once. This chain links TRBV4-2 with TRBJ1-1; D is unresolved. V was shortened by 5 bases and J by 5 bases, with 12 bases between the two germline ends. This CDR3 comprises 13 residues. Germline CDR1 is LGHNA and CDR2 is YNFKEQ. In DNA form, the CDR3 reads TGTGCCAGCAGCTCCACCGCGTTAACTGAAGCTTTCTTT. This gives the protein CASSSTALTEAFF.

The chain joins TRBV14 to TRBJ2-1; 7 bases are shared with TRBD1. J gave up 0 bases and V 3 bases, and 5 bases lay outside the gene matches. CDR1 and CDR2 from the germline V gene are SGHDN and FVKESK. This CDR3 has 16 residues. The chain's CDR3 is CASSQLQGSSYNEQFF. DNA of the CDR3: TGTGCCAGCAGCCAGCTACAGGGGAGCTCCTACAATGAGCAGTTCTTC. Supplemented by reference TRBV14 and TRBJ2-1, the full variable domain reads EAGVTQFPSHSVIEKGQTVTLRCDPISGHDNLYWYRRVMGKEIKFLLHFVKESKQDESGMPNNRFLAERTGGTYSTLKVQPAELEDSGVYFCASSQLQGSSYNEQFFGPGTRLTVL.

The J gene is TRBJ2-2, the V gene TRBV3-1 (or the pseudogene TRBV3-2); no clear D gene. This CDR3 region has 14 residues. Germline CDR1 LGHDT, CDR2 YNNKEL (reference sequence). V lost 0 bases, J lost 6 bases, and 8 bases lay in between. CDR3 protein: CASSQEPRSGELFF. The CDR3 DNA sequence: TGTGCCAGCAGCCAAGAGCCTAGGTCCGGGGAGCTGTTTTTT.

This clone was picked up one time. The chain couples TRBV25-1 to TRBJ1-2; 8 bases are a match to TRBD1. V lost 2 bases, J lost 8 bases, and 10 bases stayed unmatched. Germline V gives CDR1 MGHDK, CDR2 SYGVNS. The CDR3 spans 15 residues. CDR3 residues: CASSEGHRGTGGYTF. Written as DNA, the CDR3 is TGTGCCAGCAGTGAAGGTCACAGGGGGACTGGCGGCTACACCTTC.

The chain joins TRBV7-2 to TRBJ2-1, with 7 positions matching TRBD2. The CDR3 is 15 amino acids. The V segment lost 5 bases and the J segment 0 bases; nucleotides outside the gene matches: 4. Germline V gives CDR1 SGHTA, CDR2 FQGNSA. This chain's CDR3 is CASSASGPSYNEQFF. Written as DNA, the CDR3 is TGTGCCAGCAGCGCTAGCGGACCCTCCTACAATGAGCAGTTCTTC.

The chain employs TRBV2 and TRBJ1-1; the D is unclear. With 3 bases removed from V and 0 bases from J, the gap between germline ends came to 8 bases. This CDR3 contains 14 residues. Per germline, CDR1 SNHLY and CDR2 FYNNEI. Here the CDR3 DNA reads TGTGCCAGCAGTGAGGGCAGATTGAACACTGAAGCTTTCTTT. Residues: CASSEGRLNTEAFF.

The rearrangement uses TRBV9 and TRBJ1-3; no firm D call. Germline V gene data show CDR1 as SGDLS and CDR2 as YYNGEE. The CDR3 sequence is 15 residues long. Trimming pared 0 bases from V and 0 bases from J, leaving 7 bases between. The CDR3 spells CASSVGLSSGNTIYF. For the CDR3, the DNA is TGTGCCAGCAGCGTAGGCCTAAGCTCTGGAAACACCATATATTTT.

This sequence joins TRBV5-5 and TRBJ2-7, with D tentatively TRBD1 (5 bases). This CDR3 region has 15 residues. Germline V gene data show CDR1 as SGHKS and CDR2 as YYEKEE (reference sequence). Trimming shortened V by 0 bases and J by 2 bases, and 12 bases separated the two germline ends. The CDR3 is CASSLGPQGTYEQYF. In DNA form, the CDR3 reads TGTGCCAGCAGCTTGGGCCCCCAGGGTACCTACGAGCAGTACTTC.